The 22 T cell receptor beta chains below come from one sample, sequenced in a study of shared clonotypes between healthy human individuals. Assay used: immunoSEQ multiplex PCR; TCRdb lists only in-frame clones, some missing. Among millions of clones, around 95% were seen once, and the ten largest hold 0.13%. The specimen sequenced was naive CD4+ T cells sorted from blood. Subset described: CD45RA+ positively selected. The receptors originated from a man younger than 35 in good health.

J is TRBJ2-3 and V is TRBV29-1; 12 bases line up with TRBD1. CDR1 SQVTM and CDR2 ANQGSEA come from the germline V gene. There are 14 residues in the CDR3. Trimming at V came to 4 bases and at J to 1 base, leaving 0 bases not matched to a gene. The CDR3 protein is CSVGDRGRTDTQYF. In DNA, the CDR3 is TGCAGCGTTGGGGACAGGGGGCGCACAGATACGCAGTATTTT.

This rearrangement joins TRBV5-1 to TRBJ2-3, with TRBD2 identical over 11 bases. Germline V CDR1 and CDR2: SGHRS, YFSETQ. This CDR3 is built from 16 residues. Unmatched junction bases numbered 8, after V lost 3 bases and J lost 5 bases. The CDR3 region has the DNA TGCGCCAGCAGCTCTACTACTAGCGGGGGCGGAGATACGCAGTATTTT. The encoded protein is CASSSTTSGGGDTQYF.

DNA for the CDR3: TGTGCCAGCAGCTTGATCGCGGGCCCCGCTCAGCCCCAGCATTTT. It yields the protein CASSLIAGPAQPQHF. The chain is built from TRBV5-4 and TRBJ1-5, with D uncertain. Germline V gene data show CDR1 as SGHNT and CDR2 as YYREEE (reference sequence). Trimming left V 1 base short and J 6 bases short, with 14 bases between. The CDR3 extends over 15 amino acids. The whole variable domain, remainder taken from reference TRBV5-4 and TRBJ1-5, is ETGVTQSPTHLIKTRGQQVTLRCSSQSGHNTVSWYQQALGQGPQFIFQYYREEENGRGNFPPRFSGLQFPNYSSELNVNALELDDSALYLCASSLIAGPAQPQHFGDGTRLSIL.

V gene TRBV19 combines with J gene TRBJ2-7; the match to TRBD1 covers 10 bases. Germline V gene sequence: CDR1 LNHDA, CDR2 SQIVND (reference sequence). CDR3 length: 13 residues. V was pared by 10 bases and J by 6 bases, with 9 bases of the junction left unmatched. The CDR3 DNA reads TGTGCCACTGCCGGGACAGGGGCATTCGAGCAGTACTTC. It translates to CATAGTGAFEQYF.

The sample holds one count of this clone. The chain employs TRBV2 and TRBJ2-1; 7 bases are a match to TRBD2. The germline gives CDR1 SNHLY, CDR2 FYNNEI. With 0 bases clipped from V and 8 bases from J, the junction kept 7 bases outside the gene matches. The CDR3 extends over 15 amino acids. The CDR3 DNA reads TGTGCCAGCAGTGAAGCCGGACTAGGCTCAGATGAGCAGTTCTTC. This encodes CASSEAGLGSDEQFF.

The chain is built from TRBV29-1 and TRBJ1-1; D is ambiguous. This CDR3 is 14 amino acids long. Trimming cost V 2 bases and J 8 bases, with 18 bases left between them. Per germline, CDR1 SQVTM and CDR2 ANQGSEA. The CDR3 region is CSVEQRLAGLEAFF. The CDR3 DNA follows: TGCAGCGTTGAACAGCGGCTCGCGGGGTTAGAAGCTTTCTTT.

A remark on this clone: This sample includes further DNA sequences coding for the same CDR3. The CDR3 sequence is CASSLTTGTDTQYF. For the CDR3, the DNA is TGTGCCAGCAGCTTAACCACAGGGACAGATACGCAGTATTTT. The chain employs TRBV7-9 and TRBJ2-3, with a possible D match to TRBD1 (6 bases). The CDR3 sequence is 14 residues long. Trimming took off 2 bases at V and 3 bases at J, with 9 bases between the two ends. CDR1 is SEHNR, CDR2 FQNEAQ, per germline (reference sequence).

The gene calls are TRBV20-1 and TRBJ2-7; D may be TRBD2 (6 bases). V was pared by 7 bases and J by 2 bases, with 9 bases between. This CDR3 contains 11 residues. The germline V gene has CDR1 DFQATT and CDR2 SNEGSKA (reference sequence). The CDR3 is CSVGGAYEQYF. CDR3 in DNA: TGCAGTGTCGGGGGAGCCTACGAGCAGTACTTC.

J is TRBJ1-4 and V is TRBV6-6; D gene ambiguous. The V gene lost 0 bases and the J gene lost 8 bases, with 13 bases spanning the gap. The CDR3 covers 15 residues. The V gene's germline CDR1 is MNHNY and CDR2 SVGAGI (reference sequence). The CDR3 here is CASSYSLFGGEKLFF. CDR3 nucleotide sequence: TGTGCCAGCAGTTACTCACTATTCGGTGGGGAAAAACTGTTTTTT.

The chain is built from TRBV30 and TRBJ1-5, with TRBD1 as a possible D gene (6 bases). The CDR3 is made up of 16 amino acids. CDR1 and CDR2 (germline): GTSNPN, SVGIG (reference sequence). The V end was cut by 2 bases, the J end by 3 bases, with 17 bases between. This CDR3 is CAWSFGTSLSNQPQHF. The CDR3 bases are TGTGCCTGGAGTTTCGGGACATCTCTTTCCAATCAGCCCCAGCATTTT.

This clone was counted once. The identical CDR3 is also encoded by other nucleotide sequences in the sample. The chain has TRBV18 and TRBJ2-2; D is ambiguous. CDR3 length equals 12 residues. Trimming removed 0 bases from V and 6 bases from J, with 2 bases in between. The germline CDR1 and CDR2 sequences are KGHSH and LQKENI. CDR3 loop: CASSPPAGELFF. The CDR3 region has the DNA TGTGCCAGCTCACCACCAGCCGGGGAGCTGTTTTTT.

This clone was seen a single time. One end of the junction does not line up with germline, which may come from a read error. The same CDR3 can be traced to other DNA sequences in this sample. The rearrangement uses TRBV7-7 and TRBJ2-1, with 8 nucleotides matching TRBD2. In germline, CDR1 is SSHAT, CDR2 FNYEAQ (reference sequence). The CDR3 covers 15 residues. The CDR3: CASSLLAGGYNEQFF. CDR3 bases: TGTGCTAGCAGCTTACTCGCGGGAGGTTACAATGAGCAGTTCTTC. Supplemented by reference TRBV7-7 and TRBJ2-1, the full variable domain reads GAGVSQSPRYKVTKRGQDVTLRCDPISSHATLYWYQQALGQGPEFLTYFNYEAQPDKSGLPSDRFSAERPEGSISTLTIQRTEQRDSAMYRCASSLLAGGYNEQFFGPGTRLTVL.

This clone was seen once. The genes are TRBV10-3 and TRBJ2-1; the match to TRBD2 covers 10 bases. This CDR3 has 16 residues. CDR1 and CDR2 from the germline V gene are ENHRY and SYGVKD. After removal of 0 bases from V and 9 bases from J, the junction contained 8 bases not matched to a gene. CDR3 in DNA: TGTGCCATCAGTGAGTCGGTACTAGCGGGATTTGGTGAGCAGTTCTTC. Its protein product is CAISESVLAGFGEQFF.

The J gene is TRBJ1-4, the V gene TRBV5-4; D perhaps matches TRBD1 (5 bases). V dropped 4 bases and J dropped 6 bases, with 13 bases sitting between them. CDR3 size: 14 residues. CDR1 is SGHNT and CDR2 is YYREEE in the germline V gene (reference sequence). The DNA for the CDR3 is TGTGCCAGCAGCCCGAGGGGTGGGGATGAAAAACTGTTTTTT. Translating it yields CASSPRGGDEKLFF.

The J gene is TRBJ2-3, the V gene TRBV2; D is unclear. The CDR3 runs to 15 residues. Trimming removed 5 bases at V and 1 base at J, with 13 bases between. Germline values: CDR1 SNHLY, CDR2 FYNNEI. The CDR3 bases are TGTGCCAGCAGTTTGACACTGAAGGGCACAGATACGCAGTATTTT. Protein sequence: CASSLTLKGTDTQYF.

To note about this clone: Other nucleotide sequences from this sample produce the same CDR3. The chain joins TRBV18 to TRBJ2-5; D call uncertain. V dropped 6 bases and J dropped 2 bases, with 10 bases sitting between them. Germline V lookup: CDR1 KGHSH, CDR2 LQKENI. This CDR3 is built from 13 residues. The CDR3 spells CASSPRRQETQYF. Here the CDR3 DNA reads TGTGCCAGCTCCCCCCGTCGGCAAGAGACCCAGTACTTC. The whole variable domain, remainder taken from reference TRBV18 and TRBJ2-5, is NAGVMQNPRHLVRRRGQEARLRCSPMKGHSHVYWYRQLPEEGLKFMVYLQKENIIDESGMPKERFSAEFPKEGPSILRIQQVVRGDSAAYFCASSPRRQETQYFGPGTRLLVL.

Concerning this clone: Other DNA sequences in the sample encode the same CDR3. This chain joins TRBV4-1 and TRBJ2-3; D is unresolved. CDR3 length: 15 residues. With 3 bases removed from V and 0 bases from J, the gap between germline ends came to 10 bases. CDR1 MGHRA and CDR2 YSYEKL come from the germline V gene. This CDR3 reads CASSQAGSSTDTQYF. CDR3 coding DNA: TGCGCCAGCAGCCAGGCAGGTTCTAGCACAGATACGCAGTATTTT.

V is TRBV5-4 and J is TRBJ2-2; tentative D call: TRBD2 (5 bases). Germline CDR1 reads SGHNT; CDR2 reads YYREEE (reference sequence). V lost 5 bases and J lost 8, with 19 bases in between. There are 15 residues in the CDR3. CDR3 DNA: TGTGCCAGCAGGAGGGCCCCCTCCTTGTCGGGGGAGCTGTTTTTT. It yields the protein CASRRAPSLSGELFF.

This chain joins TRBV5-1 and TRBJ2-3; the D gene could be TRBD1 or TRBD2 (5 bases each). With 0 bases removed from V and 3 bases from J, the gap between germline ends came to 11 bases. Per the germline V gene, CDR1 is SGHRS and CDR2 is YFSETQ. The CDR3 spans 15 residues. DNA of the CDR3: TGCGCCAGCAGCTTGGATGGGACCCAAACAGATACGCAGTATTTT. Its protein product is CASSLDGTQTDTQYF.

This clone was recorded once. For the CDR3, the DNA is TGTGCCAGCAGTGCGTCAGCGGGGGGTCCCTACAATGAGCAGTTCTTC. Amino acids: CASSASAGGPYNEQFF. The J gene is TRBJ2-1, the V gene TRBV2; TRBD2 aligns across 9 bases. This CDR3 is built from 16 residues. Germline V gene sequence: CDR1 SNHLY, CDR2 FYNNEI. J gave up 2 bases and V 4 bases, and 6 bases lay outside the gene matches.

This sequence joins TRBV7-6 and TRBJ2-5; possibly TRBD1 for D (6 bases). Germline CDR1 is SGHVS and CDR2 is FNYEAQ. V was clipped by 1 base and J by 0 bases, with 9 bases between them. This CDR3 has 15 amino acids. The CDR3 region is CASSLVPGDQETQYF. CDR3 sequence (DNA): TGTGCCAGCAGCTTAGTCCCAGGGGACCAAGAGACCCAGTACTTC.

V usage is TRBV30 and J usage is TRBJ1-5; no clear D. The CDR3 spans 13 residues. The V and J ends lost 1 base and 9 bases respectively, with 13 bases between them. The germline CDR1 and CDR2 sequences are GTSNPN and SVGIG (reference sequence). The DNA of the CDR3 is TGTGCCTGGAGTGGCGGATCTGATGGGCCCCAGCATTTT. Translation: CAWSGGSDGPQHF.